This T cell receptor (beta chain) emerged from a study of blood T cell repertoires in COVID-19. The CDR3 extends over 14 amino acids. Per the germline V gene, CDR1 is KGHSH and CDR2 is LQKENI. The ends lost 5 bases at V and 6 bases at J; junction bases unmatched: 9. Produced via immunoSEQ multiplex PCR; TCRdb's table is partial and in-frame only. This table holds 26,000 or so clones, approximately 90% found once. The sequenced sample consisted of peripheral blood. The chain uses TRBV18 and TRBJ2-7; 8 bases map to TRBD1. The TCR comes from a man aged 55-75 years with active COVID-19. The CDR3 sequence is CASSSSTGAREQYF. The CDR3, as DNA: TGTGCCAGCTCATCGTCGACAGGGGCGCGCGAGCAGTACTTC.